This TCR beta chain stems from a study of neurological immune-mediated disorders. Study-level points and caveats: Expanded clones shared no CDR3 amino acid sequences across subjects, suggesting private repertoires in all groups. The most TCR clonal expansion was seen in HTLV-1-associated myelopathy, whereas the least was seen in multiple sclerosis, below the level in healthy controls.

Many counts were recorded for this clonotype. Its antigen is not known. This CDR3 comprises 14 residues. Germline V CDR1 and CDR2: GTSNPN, SVGIG (reference sequence). The trim removed 3 bases at V and 6 bases at J, leaving 7 bases unmatched. As to time point: technical triplicate 1. The sorted libraries were prepared using approximately 970,000 CD4+ or CD8+ T cells that had themselves been sorted. It was by 5'RACE with 10-nucleotide random UMIs that the cDNA was made. TCRdb re-derived calls from the 5' RACE reads in MiXCR, one entry per CDR3 protein. This table holds roughly 25,000 distinct CDR3 sequences, around 13% found once.

Sample: CD4+ T cells from blood. This rearrangement joins TRBV30 to TRBJ2-1, with 8 bases lining up with TRBD2. The source is a female donor with HTLV-1-associated myelopathy (HAM/TSP). The CDR3 nucleotides read TGTGCCTGGAGACCGGGACTAGTCGGCAATGAGCAGTTCTTC. Translation: CAWRPGLVGNEQFF. Complete variable domain (other parts from reference TRBV30 and TRBJ2-1): SQTIHQWPATLVQPVGSPLSLECTVEGTSNPNLYWYRQAAGRGLQLLFYSVGIGQISSEVPQNLSASRPQDRQFILSSKKLLLSDSGFYLCAWRPGLVGNEQFFGPGTRLTVL.